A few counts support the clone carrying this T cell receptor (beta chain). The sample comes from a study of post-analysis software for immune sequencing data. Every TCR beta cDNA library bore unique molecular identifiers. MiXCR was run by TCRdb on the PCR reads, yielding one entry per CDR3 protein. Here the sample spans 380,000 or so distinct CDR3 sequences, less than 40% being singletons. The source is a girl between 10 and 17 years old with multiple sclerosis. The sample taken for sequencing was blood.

This chain's CDR3 is CASSQGTGLYEQYF. Here the CDR3 DNA reads TGTGCCAGCAGCCAGGGGACAGGCCTTTACGAGCAGTACTTC. The chain employs TRBV3-1 and TRBJ2-7, with 8 nucleotides matching TRBD1. The V and J ends lost 3 bases and 4 bases, in that order; junction bases with no gene match: 5. This CDR3 spans 14 amino acids. CDR1 and CDR2 from the germline V gene are LGHDT and YNNKEL (reference sequence).